The clone carrying this TCR beta chain was counted many times. Its antigen is still unknown. Study conclusions and caveats: Tumor-infiltrating Treg TCR alpha and beta sequences overlapped most with tumor naive CD4+ T cells, then blood naive.

The CDR3 runs to 12 residues. Germline loops: CDR1 DFQATT, CDR2 SNEGSKA (reference sequence). Trimming removed 3 bases from V and 1 base from J, with 6 bases in between. Naive CD4+ T cells were purified with Tregs depleted by CD25. In TCRdb, the 5' RACE reads were re-called with MiXCR into one record per CDR3 protein. In the table there are tens of thousands of distinct CDR3 sequences, around 26% of which are singletons. The chain joins TRBV20-1 to TRBJ1-1; D remains unclear. Sequencing was done on a sample of tumor-infiltrating naive CD4+ T cells sorted from the breast tumor. Subset noted: naive CD4+ T cells, CD4+CD45RA+CD25-. The sequence was collected from a female donor with breast cancer. The CDR3 DNA reads TGCAGTGCTAGTTACCAGAACACTGAAGCTTTCTTT. Translating gives CSASYQNTEAFF.